This TCR beta chain derives from a study of blood T cell repertoires in COVID-19. Study background: The study drew acute and convalescent COVID-19 samples from the United States, Italy and Spain. T cells, B-cell-depleted T cells, or PBMCs supplied cDNA or gDNA.

Original handling: Estimated nucleated cell counts came from reference gene primer amplification. Sequencing was performed with immunoSEQ multiplex PCR; in TCRdb, only in-frame clones are kept and a portion is missing. V and J calls and clone size are as listed in that table; D and trimming were resolved from the DNA. Counted here are 15,000 to 20,000 clones, 87% occurring once; the ten biggest clones make up about 50%. The V gene's germline CDR1 is SGDLS and CDR2 YYNGEE. The trim removed 3 bases at V and 14 bases at J, leaving 13 bases unmatched. CDR3 length equals 14 residues. Sequencing was performed on peripheral blood. The source is a human donor in a cohort sampled during active COVID-19. The chain employs TRBV9 and TRBJ2-1; 8 nucleotides line up with TRBD2. The CDR3 DNA is TGTGCCAGCAGCGCCCTTACTAGCGGAGGCCTGAAGTTCTTC. It codes for CASSALTSGGLKFF.